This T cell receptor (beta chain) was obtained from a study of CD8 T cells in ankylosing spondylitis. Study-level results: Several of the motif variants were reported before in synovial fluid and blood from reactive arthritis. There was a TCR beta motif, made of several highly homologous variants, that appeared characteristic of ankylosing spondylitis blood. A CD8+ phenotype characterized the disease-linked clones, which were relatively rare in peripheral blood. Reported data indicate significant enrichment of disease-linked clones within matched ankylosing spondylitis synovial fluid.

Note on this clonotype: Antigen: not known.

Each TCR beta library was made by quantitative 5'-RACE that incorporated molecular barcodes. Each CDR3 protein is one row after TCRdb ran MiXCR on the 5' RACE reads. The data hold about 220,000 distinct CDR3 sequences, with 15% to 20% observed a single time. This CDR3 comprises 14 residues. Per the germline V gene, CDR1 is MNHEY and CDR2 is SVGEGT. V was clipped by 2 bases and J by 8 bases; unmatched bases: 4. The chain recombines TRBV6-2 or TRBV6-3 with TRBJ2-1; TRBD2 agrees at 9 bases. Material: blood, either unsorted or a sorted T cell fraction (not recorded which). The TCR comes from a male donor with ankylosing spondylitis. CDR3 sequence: CASSYVTSGDEQFF. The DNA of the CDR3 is TGTGCCAGCAGTTACGTGACTAGCGGTGATGAGCAGTTCTTC.